This T cell receptor (beta chain) was captured by sequencing in a study of control samples from healthy donors and cancer patients. The assay was immunoSEQ multiplex PCR, and TCRdb's table has in-frame clones only and misses some. The table shows 100,000 to 150,000 clones, with about nine tenths occurring only once. CDR1 and CDR2 (germline): MGHRA, YSYEKL. This CDR3 region has 16 residues. With 2 bases removed from V and 7 bases from J, the gap between germline ends came to 15 bases. The clonotype comes from a man aged 45-60 years with head and neck cancer. Sequencing was carried out using PBMCs. The chain links TRBV4-1 to TRBJ1-6; D uncertain. The DNA of the CDR3 is TGCGCCAGCAGCCAATTTCACGGTGGTCTCAATTCACCCCTCCACTTT. Translating gives CASSQFHGGLNSPLHF.